This entry is about one TCR beta chain. This sample was included in a study of blood T cell repertoires in COVID-19. In the study overall: The study drew acute and convalescent COVID-19 samples from the United States, Italy and Spain. T cells, B-cell-depleted T cells, or PBMCs supplied cDNA or gDNA.

Germline V gene lookup returns CDR1 SGHTS and CDR2 YDEGEE. Trimming removed 0 bases from V and 8 bases from J, with 12 bases in between. The CDR3 spans 14 residues. As processed by the authors: Reference gene primer amplification gave estimated nucleated cell counts. Clones were read by immunoSEQ multiplex PCR, and TCRdb kept only the in-frame ones, dropping some. The V and J calls and clone size are taken from that table; D and trimming were inferred from the DNA. The sample includes 60,000 to 90,000 clones, 74% of them seen just once. The chain is built from TRBV5-8 and TRBJ1-3, with D possibly matching TRBD1 (6 bases). Specimen: peripheral blood. The TCR originated in a human donor with acute or convalescent COVID-19. The donor label of this sample is uncertain. CDR3 bases: TGTGCCAGCAGCTTGGACAGGGCAGGGGACACCATATATTTT. Translation gives CASSLDRAGDTIYF.